These T cell receptor beta chains were read from a single sample in a study of cytomegalovirus exposure and HLA in healthy donors. Sequenced by immunoSEQ multiplex PCR; TCRdb stores in-frame clones only, minus some. Here the sample spans fewer than 130,000 clones, 70% to 85% being singletons. Material: PBMCs. The receptors were sampled from a woman in her thirties or forties in good health and CMV-seronegative. Both conserved end residues are trimmed from each CDR3. Fields, in order: clone size, V gene, CDR3 protein. Size values are once, few and many counts, or a class for expanded clones, and some rows have none.

clone_size: -; v_call: TRBV19; cdr3_aa: ASSIASGSYEQY
clone_size: few; v_call: TRBV7-8; cdr3_aa: ASSLGLAGDEQF
clone_size: -; v_call: TRBV2; cdr3_aa: ASSKYLQGTGEQF
clone_size: -; v_call: TRBV30; cdr3_aa: AWSGDRGGSPLH
clone_size: -; v_call: TRBV6-1; cdr3_aa: ASSDGIGGLQETQY
clone_size: -; v_call: TRBV7-2; cdr3_aa: ASSLLAGGTGELF
clone_size: once; v_call: TRBV11-2; cdr3_aa: ASGDGEDYGYT
clone_size: few; v_call: TRBV27; cdr3_aa: ASRTGLYTRGTQY
clone_size: -; v_call: TRBV5-6; cdr3_aa: ASSLDSYDGYT
clone_size: few; v_call: TRBV11-2; cdr3_aa: ASSPGQGIGDEQY
clone_size: -; v_call: TRBV11-2; cdr3_aa: ASAPGQGYTEAF
clone_size: -; v_call: TRBV9; cdr3_aa: ASSPSAGSYNEQF
clone_size: -; v_call: TRBV21-1; cdr3_aa: ASSYLSTVLQGDQY
clone_size: -; v_call: TRBV7-2; cdr3_aa: ASFPTGLAVSNEQF
clone_size: few; v_call: TRBV4-3; cdr3_aa: ASSQDRGGTEAF
clone_size: -; v_call: TRBV5-1; cdr3_aa: ASSPGTAPGDEQF
clone_size: -; v_call: TRBV20-1; cdr3_aa: SATPYNEQF
clone_size: -; v_call: TRBV25-1; cdr3_aa: ASSGGRGAGTDTQY
clone_size: few; v_call: TRBV2; cdr3_aa: ASNDYNQPQH
clone_size: -; v_call: TRBV28; cdr3_aa: AIRGGSYNSPLH
clone_size: few; v_call: TRBV4-1; cdr3_aa: ASSQGDRSSYEQY
clone_size: -; v_call: TRBV9; cdr3_aa: ASSGTSGTSSPYNEQF
clone_size: -; v_call: TRBV11-2; cdr3_aa: ASSLGPGSYEQY
clone_size: -; v_call: TRBV29-1; cdr3_aa: SDLTGAYGYT
clone_size: -; v_call: TRBV7-2; cdr3_aa: ASSLGGVPEAF
clone_size: -; v_call: TRBV4-3; cdr3_aa: ASSPAGNEQF
clone_size: -; v_call: TRBV27; cdr3_aa: AARGNTDTQY
clone_size: -; v_call: TRBV4-2; cdr3_aa: ASSQDLGLAGGKLYEQY
clone_size: -; v_call: TRBV6-6; cdr3_aa: ASFSGVYYNEQF
clone_size: -; v_call: TRBV9; cdr3_aa: ASSVDPGLAGTDTQY
clone_size: -; v_call: TRBV29-1; cdr3_aa: SVEDRGQGSYEQY
clone_size: -; v_call: TRBV29-1; cdr3_aa: SVVLAGGFYNEQF
clone_size: -; v_call: TRBV18; cdr3_aa: ASSPPGLTSTDTQY
clone_size: -; v_call: TRBV19; cdr3_aa: ASSPNAGGYNEQF
clone_size: -; v_call: TRBV2; cdr3_aa: ASSPGDRGRSPLH
clone_size: -; v_call: TRBV18; cdr3_aa: ASSRLGQGSTDTQY
clone_size: -; v_call: TRBV11-2; cdr3_aa: ASSLGIQARGYT
clone_size: few; v_call: TRBV27; cdr3_aa: ASSFERGYNEQF
clone_size: -; v_call: TRBV2; cdr3_aa: ASSTGMNTEAF